This entry is about one T cell receptor beta chain. The entry originates in a study of blood T cell repertoires in COVID-19. Study at large: Samples taken during acute and convalescent COVID-19 were collected in the United States, Italy and Spain. Nucleic acid was either cDNA or gDNA, and it came from T cells, B-cell-depleted T cells, or PBMCs.

Repertoires were generated with immunoSEQ multiplex PCR, while TCRdb's copy carries only in-frame clones and drops some. The sample has about 210,000 clones, about 83% seen once. The CDR3 sequence is 17 residues long. V shed 5 bases, J shed 7 bases, and the junction held 13 bases outside the gene matches. Germline V gene lookup returns CDR1 MDHEN and CDR2 SYDVKM. Recruitment covered about 26 US areas and drew participants whose ages spanned roughly 18 to 100 years. Participants' reported clinical history set cohort assignment. Material: PBMCs or T cells enriched from blood (not recorded which). The receptor comes from a man aged 40-49 years with acute COVID-19. The chain carries TRBV28 and TRBJ1-5; 11 nucleotides match TRBD1. CDR3 coding DNA: TGTGCCAGCAGTCCGTGGGTCGGGACAGGGGGTGTGCAGCCCCAGCATTTT. Amino acids: CASSPWVGTGGVQPQHF.